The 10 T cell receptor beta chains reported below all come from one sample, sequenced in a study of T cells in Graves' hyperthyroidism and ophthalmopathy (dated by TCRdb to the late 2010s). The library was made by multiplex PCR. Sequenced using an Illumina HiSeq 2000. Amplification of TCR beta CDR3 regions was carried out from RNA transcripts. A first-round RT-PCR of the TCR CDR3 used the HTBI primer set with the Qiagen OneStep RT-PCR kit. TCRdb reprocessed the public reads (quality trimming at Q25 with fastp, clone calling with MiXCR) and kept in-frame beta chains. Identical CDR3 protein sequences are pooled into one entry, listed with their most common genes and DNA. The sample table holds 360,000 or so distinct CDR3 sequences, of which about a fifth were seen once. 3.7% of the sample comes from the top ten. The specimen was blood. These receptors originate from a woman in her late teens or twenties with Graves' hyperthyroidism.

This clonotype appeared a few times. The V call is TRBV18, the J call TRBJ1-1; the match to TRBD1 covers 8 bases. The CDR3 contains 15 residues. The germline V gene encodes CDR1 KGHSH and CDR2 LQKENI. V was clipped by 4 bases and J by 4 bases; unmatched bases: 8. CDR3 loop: CASSRQGLGGTEAFF. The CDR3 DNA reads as TGTGCCAGCTCACGACAGGGGCTTGGCGGCACTGAAGCTTTCTTT.

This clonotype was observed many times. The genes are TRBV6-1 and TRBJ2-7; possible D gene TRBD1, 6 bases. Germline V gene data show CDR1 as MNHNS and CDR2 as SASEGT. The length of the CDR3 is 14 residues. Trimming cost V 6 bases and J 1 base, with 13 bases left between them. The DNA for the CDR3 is TGTGCCAGCAGGGGGGCCGGAGTATCCTACGAGCAGTACTTC. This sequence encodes CASRGAGVSYEQYF.

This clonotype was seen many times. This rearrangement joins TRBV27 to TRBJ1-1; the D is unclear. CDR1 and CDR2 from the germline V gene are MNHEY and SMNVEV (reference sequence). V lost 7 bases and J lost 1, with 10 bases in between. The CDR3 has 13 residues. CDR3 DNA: TGTGCCAGCAAGAAGCTCTCGAACACTGAAGCTTTCTTT. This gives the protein CASKKLSNTEAFF.

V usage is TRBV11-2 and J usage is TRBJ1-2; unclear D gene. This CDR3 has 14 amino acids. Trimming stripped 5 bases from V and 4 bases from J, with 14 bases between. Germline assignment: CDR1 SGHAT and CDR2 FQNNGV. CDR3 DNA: TGTGCCAGCAGCCCAATTAGGTCGGGCTATGGCTACACCTTC. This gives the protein CASSPIRSGYGYTF. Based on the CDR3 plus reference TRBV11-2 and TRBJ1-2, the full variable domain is EAGVAQSPRYKIIEKRQSVAFWCNPISGHATLYWYQQILGQGPKLLIQFQNNGVVDDSQLPKDRFSAERLKGVDSTLKIQPAKLEDSAVYLCASSPIRSGYGYTFGSGTRLTVV.

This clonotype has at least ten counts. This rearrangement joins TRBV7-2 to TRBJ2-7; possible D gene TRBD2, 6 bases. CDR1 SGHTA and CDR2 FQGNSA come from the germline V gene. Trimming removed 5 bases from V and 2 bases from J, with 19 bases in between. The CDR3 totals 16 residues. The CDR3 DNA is TGTGCCAGCAGCCATTGGAGGGGTGGGACTCCCTACGAGCAGTACTTC. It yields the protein CASSHWRGGTPYEQYF.

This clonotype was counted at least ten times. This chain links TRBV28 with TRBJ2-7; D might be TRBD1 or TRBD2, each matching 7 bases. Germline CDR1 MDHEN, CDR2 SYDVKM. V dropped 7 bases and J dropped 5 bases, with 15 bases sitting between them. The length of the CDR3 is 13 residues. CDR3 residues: CASKTGRVNEQYF. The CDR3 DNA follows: TGTGCCAGCAAGACAGGGAGGGTGAACGAGCAGTACTTC.

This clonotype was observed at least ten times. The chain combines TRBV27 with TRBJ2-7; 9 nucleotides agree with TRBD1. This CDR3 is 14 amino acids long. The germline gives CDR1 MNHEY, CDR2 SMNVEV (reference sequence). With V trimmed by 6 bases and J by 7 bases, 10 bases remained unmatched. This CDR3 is CASRSGQGLREQYF. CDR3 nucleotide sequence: TGTGCCAGCAGGTCCGGACAGGGGCTGAGGGAGCAGTACTTC.

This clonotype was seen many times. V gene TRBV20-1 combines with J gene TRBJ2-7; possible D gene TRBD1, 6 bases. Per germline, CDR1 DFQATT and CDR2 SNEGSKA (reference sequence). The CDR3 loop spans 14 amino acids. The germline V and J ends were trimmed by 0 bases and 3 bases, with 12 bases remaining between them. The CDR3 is CSARDMRQDYEQYF. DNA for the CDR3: TGCAGTGCTAGAGATATGAGACAGGACTACGAGCAGTACTTC.

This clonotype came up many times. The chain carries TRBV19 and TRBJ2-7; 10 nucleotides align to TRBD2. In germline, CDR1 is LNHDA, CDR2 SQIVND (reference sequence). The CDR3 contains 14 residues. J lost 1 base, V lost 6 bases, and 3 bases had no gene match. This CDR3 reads CASRWTSGSYEQYF. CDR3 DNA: TGTGCCAGTAGATGGACTAGCGGTTCCTACGAGCAGTACTTC.

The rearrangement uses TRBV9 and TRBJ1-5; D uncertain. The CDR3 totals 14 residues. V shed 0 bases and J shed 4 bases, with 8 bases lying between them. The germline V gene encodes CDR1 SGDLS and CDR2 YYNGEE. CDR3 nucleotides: TGTGCCAGCAGCGTAGAAGGAGGGAATCAGCCCCAGCATTTT. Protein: CASSVEGGNQPQHF. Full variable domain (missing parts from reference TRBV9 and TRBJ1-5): DSGVTQTPKHLITATGQRVTLRCSPRSGDLSVYWYQQSLDQGLQFLIQYYNGEERAKGNILERFSAQQFPDLHSELNLSSLELGDSALYFCASSVEGGNQPQHFGDGTRLSIL.